These 16 T cell receptor beta chains originate from one sample sequenced in a study of blood T cell repertoires in COVID-19. The assay was immunoSEQ multiplex PCR, and TCRdb's table has in-frame clones only and misses some. The sample has about 120,000 clones, around 83% seen once. Input material: peripheral blood. These receptor sequences come from a man between 65 and 80 years old with acute or convalescent COVID-19.

V usage is TRBV7-8 and J usage is TRBJ2-1; possible D gene TRBD1, 5 bases. Between the trimmed V and J ends, which lost 1 base and 0 bases, there was a span of 10 bases. Per the germline V gene, CDR1 is SGHVS and CDR2 is FQNEAQ. This CDR3 comprises 16 residues. The CDR3, as DNA: TGTGCCAGCAGCTTAGTTCCAGGGCGCTCCTACAATGAGCAGTTCTTC. Its protein product is CASSLVPGRSYNEQFF.

The rearrangement uses TRBV5-1 and TRBJ1-3; perhaps TRBD1 as D (5 bases). Trimming shortened V by 4 bases and J by 5 bases, and 25 bases separated the two germline ends. The CDR3 contains 18 residues. The germline CDR1 and CDR2 sequences are SGHRS and YFSETQ. CDR3 residues: CASSPLFQGNLRRNTIYF. CDR3 DNA sequence: TGCGCCAGCAGCCCCCTTTTCCAGGGAAACTTGCGTCGAAACACCATATATTTT.

The table lists this clone with a count of one. The rearrangement uses TRBV7-9 and TRBJ1-1; TRBD1 aligns across 8 bases. The germline V gene has CDR1 SEHNR and CDR2 FQNEAQ (reference sequence). The CDR3 is 16 amino acids. Trimming at V came to 5 bases and at J to 1 base, leaving 9 bases not matched to a gene. The CDR3 reads CASSPGQGRQNTEAFF. The CDR3 DNA reads as TGTGCCAGCAGCCCAGGACAGGGAAGGCAGAACACTGAAGCTTTCTTT.

This clone was recorded many times. The chain carries TRBV6-5 and TRBJ1-1, with TRBD1 matching 7 bases. Losses at the gene ends were 2 bases for V and 9 bases for J; bases not matched to a gene: 6. The CDR3 is 13 amino acids. The germline V gene has CDR1 MNHEY and CDR2 SVGAGI. The CDR3 DNA is TGTGCCAGCAGTTACACCGGGACAGCCAAAGCTTTCTTT. Translation: CASSYTGTAKAFF.

The rearrangement joins TRBV5-1 to TRBJ2-5; D is perhaps TRBD1 (5 bases). The CDR3 runs to 15 residues. Germline CDR1 and CDR2: SGHRS and YFSETQ. V shed 0 bases and J shed 0 bases, with 9 bases lying between them. CDR3 amino acids: CASSLVAGYQETQYF. CDR3 in DNA: TGCGCCAGCAGCTTGGTGGCAGGGTACCAAGAGACCCAGTACTTC.

The chain employs TRBV5-1 and TRBJ2-7; D gene unclear. The CDR3 totals 15 residues. V was shortened by 0 bases and J by 2 bases, with 12 bases between the two germline ends. The V gene's germline CDR1 is SGHRS and CDR2 YFSETQ. The CDR3 DNA sequence: TGCGCCAGCAGCTTGGACGGGTCATTAACCTACGAGCAGTACTTC. Translated: CASSLDGSLTYEQYF.

The chain carries TRBV10-1 and TRBJ1-2; no reliable D call. The CDR3 sequence is 13 residues long. V lost 3 bases and J 3 bases, leaving 8 bases between the germline ends. CDR1 and CDR2 (germline): WNHNN, SYGVQD (reference sequence). CDR3 in amino acids: CASSDSEYYGYTF. DNA for the CDR3: TGCGCCAGCAGTGACTCGGAGTACTATGGCTACACCTTC.

The J gene is TRBJ1-4, the V gene TRBV3-1 (or the pseudogene TRBV3-2); D is perhaps TRBD1 (5 bases). Trimming shortened V by 3 bases and J by 3 bases, and 8 bases separated the two germline ends. From germline, CDR1 is LGHDT and CDR2 YNNKEL (reference sequence). This CDR3 has 14 residues. For the CDR3, the DNA is TGTGCCAGCAGCCAGCTAGGGGCTAATGAAAAACTGTTTTTT. Translation gives CASSQLGANEKLFF.

This rearrangement joins TRBV27 to TRBJ2-2, with TRBD1 matching 9 bases. With 3 bases clipped from V and 4 bases from J, the junction kept 9 bases outside the gene matches. The CDR3 totals 17 residues. Per germline, CDR1 MNHEY and CDR2 SMNVEV (reference sequence). CDR3 sequence: CASSFPHRGQSTGELFF. CDR3 nucleotides: TGTGCCAGCAGTTTCCCCCACAGGGGGCAGAGCACCGGGGAGCTGTTTTTT.

This sequence joins TRBV6-5 and TRBJ1-3; 7 bases map to TRBD1. The germline V gene has CDR1 MNHEY and CDR2 SVGAGI. The CDR3 extends over 15 amino acids. V shed 6 bases, J shed 2 bases, and the junction held 7 bases outside the gene matches. In DNA form, the CDR3 reads TGTGCCAGCAGCCTGACCGGGACAGCTGGAAACACCATATATTTT. Its protein product is CASSLTGTAGNTIYF.

The chain recombines TRBV10-3 with TRBJ2-7; TRBD1 matches at 10 bases. Germline trimming cut 5 bases from V and 5 bases from J; bases unmatched to any gene: 6. The CDR3 is 14 residues long. Germline values: CDR1 ENHRY, CDR2 SYGVKD. CDR3 nucleotide sequence: TGTGCCATCAGTAGGGACAGGGGACGGGACGAGCAGTACTTC. It is translated as CAISRDRGRDEQYF.

The chain has TRBV18 and TRBJ2-7, with 8 bases aligning to TRBD1. The CDR3 spans 14 residues. V was pared by 3 bases and J by 7 bases, with 8 bases of the junction left unmatched. The germline gives CDR1 KGHSH, CDR2 LQKENI. For the CDR3, the DNA is TGTGCCAGCTCACCCGCATTGGACAGGGCAGAGCAGTACTTC. Its protein is CASSPALDRAEQYF.

The chain joins TRBV27 to TRBJ2-3; no clear D gene. The CDR3 has 15 residues. The germline gives CDR1 MNHEY, CDR2 SMNVEV (reference sequence). The V and J ends lost 6 bases and 2 bases respectively, with 15 bases between them. The CDR3 loop is CASSLWAQPTDTQYF. For the CDR3, the DNA is TGTGCCAGCAGCCTGTGGGCCCAGCCCACAGATACGCAGTATTTT.

A note on this clone: The same CDR3 is also encoded by other DNA sequences in this sample. The genes are TRBV2 and TRBJ2-7; 9 nucleotides align to TRBD1. The V and J ends lost 7 bases and 3 bases, in that order; junction bases with no gene match: 4. The CDR3 is 13 residues long. Germline V gene sequence: CDR1 SNHLY, CDR2 FYNNEI. CDR3 coding DNA: TGTGCCAGCACGGGGACAGGGAACTACGAGCAGTACTTC. It is translated as CASTGTGNYEQYF.

Here the CDR3 DNA reads TGTGCCAGCAGCGTAGACCCCTCCGGGTCTGGAAACACCATATATTTT. Translated, it gives CASSVDPSGSGNTIYF. The rearrangement joins TRBV9 to TRBJ1-3; D unclear. Germline CDR1 reads SGDLS; CDR2 reads YYNGEE. The V end was cut by 0 bases, the J end by 1 base, with 11 bases between. The CDR3 totals 16 residues. The full variable domain, with the rest looked up from reference TRBV9 and TRBJ1-3, is DSGVTQTPKHLITATGQRVTLRCSPRSGDLSVYWYQQSLDQGLQFLIQYYNGEERAKGNILERFSAQQFPDLHSELNLSSLELGDSALYFCASSVDPSGSGNTIYFGEGSWLTVV.

V gene TRBV19 combines with J gene TRBJ1-6; D is unclear. The CDR3 is 17 amino acids. The germline gives CDR1 LNHDA, CDR2 SQIVND (reference sequence). Deletions cut 3 bases from V and 0 bases from J, with 12 bases between. The CDR3 loop is CASSIGLGSSYNSPLHF. As DNA, the CDR3 is TGTGCCAGTAGTATCGGACTCGGGAGCTCCTATAATTCACCCCTCCACTTT.